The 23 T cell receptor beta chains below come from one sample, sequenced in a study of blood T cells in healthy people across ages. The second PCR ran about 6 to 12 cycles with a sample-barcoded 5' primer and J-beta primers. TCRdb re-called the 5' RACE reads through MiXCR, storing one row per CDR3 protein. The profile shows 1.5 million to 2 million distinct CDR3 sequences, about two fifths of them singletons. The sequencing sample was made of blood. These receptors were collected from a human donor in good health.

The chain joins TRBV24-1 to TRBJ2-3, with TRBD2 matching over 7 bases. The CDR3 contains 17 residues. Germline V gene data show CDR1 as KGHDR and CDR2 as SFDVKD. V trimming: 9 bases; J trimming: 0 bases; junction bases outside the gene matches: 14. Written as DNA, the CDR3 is TGTGCCACCTCCGGCTCGGGGGGAGGAACGAGCACAGATACGCAGTATTTT. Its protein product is CATSGSGGGTSTDTQYF.

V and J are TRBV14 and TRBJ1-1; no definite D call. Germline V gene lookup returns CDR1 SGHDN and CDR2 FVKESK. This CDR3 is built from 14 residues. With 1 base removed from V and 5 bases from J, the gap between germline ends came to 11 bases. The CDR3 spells CASSQVAVGTEAFF. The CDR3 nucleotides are TGTGCCAGCAGCCAAGTAGCAGTGGGGACTGAAGCTTTCTTT.

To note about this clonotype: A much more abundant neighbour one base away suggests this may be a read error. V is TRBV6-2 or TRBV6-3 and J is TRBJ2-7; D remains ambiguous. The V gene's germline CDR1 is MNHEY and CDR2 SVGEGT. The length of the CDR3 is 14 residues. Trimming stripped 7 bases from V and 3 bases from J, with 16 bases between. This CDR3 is CASNFEFTDYEQYF. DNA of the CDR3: TGTGCCAGCAATTTTGAGTTTACGGACTACGAGCAGTACTTC.

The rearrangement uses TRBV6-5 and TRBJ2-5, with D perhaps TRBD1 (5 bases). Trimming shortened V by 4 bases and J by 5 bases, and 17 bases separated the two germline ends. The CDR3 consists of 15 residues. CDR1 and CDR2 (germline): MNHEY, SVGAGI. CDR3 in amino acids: CASSSHGRVEETQYF. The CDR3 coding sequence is TGTGCCAGCAGTTCCCATGGCAGGGTGGAGGAGACCCAGTACTTC.

CDR3 nucleotide sequence: TGTGCCAGCAGACCTCAGGGGGTCGGTGAAGCTTTCTTT. It specifies CASRPQGVGEAFF. The chain couples TRBV16 to TRBJ1-1, with 7 bases identical to TRBD1. With V trimmed by 6 bases and J by 7 bases, 8 bases remained unmatched. The CDR3 covers 13 residues. Germline CDR1 is KGHSY and CDR2 is FQNENV.

CDR3 coding DNA: TGCGCCAGCAGCCAAGCTGAGGGGGGCGGCTATGGCTACACCTTC. This codes for CASSQAEGGGYGYTF. The chain links TRBV4-3 to TRBJ1-2; D possibly corresponds to TRBD1 (6 bases). Trimming stripped 1 base from V and 4 bases from J, with 13 bases between. CDR1 is LGHNA, CDR2 YSLEER, per germline. The CDR3 sequence is 15 residues long.

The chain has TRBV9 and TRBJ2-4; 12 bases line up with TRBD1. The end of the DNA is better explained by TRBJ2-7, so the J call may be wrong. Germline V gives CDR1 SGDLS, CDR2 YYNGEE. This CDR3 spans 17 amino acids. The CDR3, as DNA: TGTGCCAGCAGCGCAAATCCGGGACAGGGGGCGGACTACGAGCAGTACTTC. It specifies CASSANPGQGADYEQYF.

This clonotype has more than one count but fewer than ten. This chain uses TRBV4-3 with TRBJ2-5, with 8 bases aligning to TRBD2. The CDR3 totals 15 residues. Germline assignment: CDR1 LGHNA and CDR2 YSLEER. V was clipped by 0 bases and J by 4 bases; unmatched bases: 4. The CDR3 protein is CASSQDREGSETQYF. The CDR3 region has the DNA TGCGCCAGCAGCCAAGATCGGGAGGGGTCAGAGACCCAGTACTTC.

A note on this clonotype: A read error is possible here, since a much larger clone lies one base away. The CDR3 sequence: CASRSQGGDTQYF. In DNA, the CDR3 is TGTGCCAGCAGGTCACAGGGTGGGGATACGCAGTATTTT. The J gene is TRBJ2-3, the V gene TRBV27; possibly TRBD1 for D (6 bases). Germline V lookup: CDR1 MNHEY, CDR2 SMNVEV (reference sequence). CDR3 length: 13 amino acids. V was clipped by 6 bases and J by 6 bases, with 13 bases between them.

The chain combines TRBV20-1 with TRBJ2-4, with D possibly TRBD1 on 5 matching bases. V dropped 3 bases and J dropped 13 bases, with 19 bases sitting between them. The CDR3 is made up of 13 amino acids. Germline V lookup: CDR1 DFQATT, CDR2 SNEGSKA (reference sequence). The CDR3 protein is CSASEGVRNEQYF. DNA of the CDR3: TGCAGTGCTAGCGAAGGGGTACGGAATGAGCAGTACTTC.

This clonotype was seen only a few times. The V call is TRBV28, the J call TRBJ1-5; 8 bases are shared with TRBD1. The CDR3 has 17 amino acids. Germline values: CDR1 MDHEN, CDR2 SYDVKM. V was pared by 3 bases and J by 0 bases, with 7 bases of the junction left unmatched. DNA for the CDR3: TGTGCCAGCAGTTTCCCAGAACAGGGGGATAGCAATCAGCCCCAGCATTTT. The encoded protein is CASSFPEQGDSNQPQHF.

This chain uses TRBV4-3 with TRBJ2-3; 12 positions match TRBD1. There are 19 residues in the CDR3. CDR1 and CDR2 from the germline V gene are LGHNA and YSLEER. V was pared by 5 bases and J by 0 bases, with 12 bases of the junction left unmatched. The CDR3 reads CASSARGDRGLSSTDTQYF. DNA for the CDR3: TGCGCCAGCAGCGCCCGGGGGGACAGGGGGCTTTCTAGCACAGATACGCAGTATTTT.

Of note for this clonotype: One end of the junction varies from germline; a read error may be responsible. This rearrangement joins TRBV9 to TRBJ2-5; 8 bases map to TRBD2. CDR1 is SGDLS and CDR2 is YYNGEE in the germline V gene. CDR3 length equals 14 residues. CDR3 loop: CTSSHGRVQETQYF. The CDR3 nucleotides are TGTACCAGCAGCCACGGGAGGGTTCAAGAGACCCAGTACTTC.

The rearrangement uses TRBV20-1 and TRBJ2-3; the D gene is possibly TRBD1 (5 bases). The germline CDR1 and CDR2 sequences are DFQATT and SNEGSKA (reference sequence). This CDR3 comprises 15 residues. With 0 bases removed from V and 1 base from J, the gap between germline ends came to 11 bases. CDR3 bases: TGCAGTGCTAGAGATCAGGGAATTGGCACAGATACGCAGTATTTT. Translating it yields CSARDQGIGTDTQYF.

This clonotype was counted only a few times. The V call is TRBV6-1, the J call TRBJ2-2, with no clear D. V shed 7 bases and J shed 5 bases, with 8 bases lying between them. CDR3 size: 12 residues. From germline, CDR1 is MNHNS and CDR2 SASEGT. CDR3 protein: CASISLTGELFF. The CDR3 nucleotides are TGTGCCAGCATTTCCCTGACCGGGGAGCTGTTTTTT.

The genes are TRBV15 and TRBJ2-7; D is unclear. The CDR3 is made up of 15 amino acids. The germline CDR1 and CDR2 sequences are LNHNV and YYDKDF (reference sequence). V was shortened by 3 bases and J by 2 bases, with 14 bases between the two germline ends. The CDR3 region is CATSRLYGPAYEQYF. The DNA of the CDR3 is TGTGCCACCAGCAGGTTGTATGGACCGGCCTACGAGCAGTACTTC.

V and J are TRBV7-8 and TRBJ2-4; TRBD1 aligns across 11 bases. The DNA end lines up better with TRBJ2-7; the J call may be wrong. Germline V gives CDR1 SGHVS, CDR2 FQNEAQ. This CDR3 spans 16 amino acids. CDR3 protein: CASSSPKGQGVIEQYF. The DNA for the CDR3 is TGTGCCAGCAGCTCACCCAAGGGACAGGGGGTGATCGAGCAGTACTTC.

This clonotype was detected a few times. The CDR3 sequence is CASSLAHHLGDEQFF. CDR3 DNA sequence: TGCGCCAGCAGCTTGGCCCACCACCTAGGGGATGAGCAGTTCTTC. The chain recombines TRBV5-1 with TRBJ2-1, with a tentative D call TRBD1 (5 bases). The CDR3 is 15 amino acids. Trimming took off 0 bases at V and 8 bases at J, with 15 bases between the two ends. Looked up from germline, CDR1 is SGHRS and CDR2 is YFSETQ.

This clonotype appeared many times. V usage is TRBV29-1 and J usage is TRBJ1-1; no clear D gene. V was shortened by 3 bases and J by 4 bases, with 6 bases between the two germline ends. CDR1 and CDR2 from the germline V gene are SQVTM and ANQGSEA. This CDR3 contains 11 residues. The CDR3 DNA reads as TGCAGCGTTGAGGTTGCCACTGAAGCTTTCTTT. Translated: CSVEVATEAFF.

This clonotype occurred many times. CDR3 DNA: TGCAGTGCTAGAGATTGGGCACTAGCGTCCTACAATGAGCAGTTCTTC. Translated, it gives CSARDWALASYNEQFF. The rearrangement links TRBV20-1 to TRBJ2-1, with 7 nucleotides matching TRBD2. Unmatched junction bases numbered 6, after V lost 0 bases and J lost 1 base. Looked up from germline, CDR1 is DFQATT and CDR2 is SNEGSKA (reference sequence). The CDR3 extends over 16 amino acids.

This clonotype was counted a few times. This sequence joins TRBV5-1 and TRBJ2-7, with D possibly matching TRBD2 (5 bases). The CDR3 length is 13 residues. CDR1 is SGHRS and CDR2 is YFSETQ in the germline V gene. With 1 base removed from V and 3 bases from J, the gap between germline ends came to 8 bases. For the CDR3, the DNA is TGCGCCAGCAGCTTGAGGGAGAACTACGAGCAGTACTTC. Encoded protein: CASSLRENYEQYF.

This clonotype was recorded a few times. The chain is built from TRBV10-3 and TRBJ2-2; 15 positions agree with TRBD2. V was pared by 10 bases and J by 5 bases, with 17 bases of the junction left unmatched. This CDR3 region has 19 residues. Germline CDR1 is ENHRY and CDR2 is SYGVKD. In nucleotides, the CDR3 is TGTGCCACTACACCTCTACTTGGACTAGCGGGGGGGCATACCGGGGAGCTGTTTTTT. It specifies CATTPLLGLAGGHTGELFF.

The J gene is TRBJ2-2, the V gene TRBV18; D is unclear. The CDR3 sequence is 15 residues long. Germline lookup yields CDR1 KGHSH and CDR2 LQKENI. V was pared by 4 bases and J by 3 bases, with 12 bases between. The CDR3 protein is CASSLGIGDTGELFF. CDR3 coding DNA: TGTGCCAGCTCACTGGGAATTGGCGACACCGGGGAGCTGTTTTTT. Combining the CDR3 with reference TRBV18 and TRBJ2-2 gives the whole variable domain NAGVMQNPRHLVRRRGQEARLRCSPMKGHSHVYWYRQLPEEGLKFMVYLQKENIIDESGMPKERFSAEFPKEGPSILRIQQVVRGDSAAYFCASSLGIGDTGELFFGEGSRLTVL.